This TCR beta chain was recovered during a study of memory CD4+ T cells and cytomegalovirus serostatus. Findings and limits, study-wide: The CMV-associated TCR signature appears largely within the CD4+ memory repertoire. Of under 200 reported CMV TCRbeta sequences, under 70 were found in memory CD4+ repertoires.

Per the study methods: After removing out-of-frame reads, 2,204,828 distinct TCRbeta sequences remained. The method was immunoSEQ multiplex PCR; TCRdb's version includes in-frame clones alone and lacks a portion of them. D and trimming come from the DNA, and the V and J calls and clone size come from that table. The sample yields about 58,000 clones, around 82% seen once. The germline gives CDR1 MDHEN, CDR2 SYDVKM. V gave up 5 bases and J gave up 0 bases, with 11 bases separating them. The CDR3 is made up of 14 amino acids. Note on this clone: What it binds is unknown.

Single viable CD3+CD4+CD8-CD45RO+ cells were sorted as the memory CD4+ T cells. CMV serostatus came from serum IgG against pp150, pp28, p38, p52. Specimen: memory CD4+ T cells from blood. The sequence was obtained from an adult in good health and CMV-seronegative. Some clones in this sample may be carry-over from other donors' samples. The gene calls are TRBV28 and TRBJ2-7, with D hard to call. The CDR3 reads CASSGSHGSYEQYF. CDR3 DNA sequence: TGTGCCAGCAGTGGTTCCCATGGCTCCTACGAGCAGTACTTC. The whole variable domain, remainder taken from reference TRBV28 and TRBJ2-7, is DVKVTQSSRYLVKRTGEKVFLECVQDMDHENMFWYRQDPGLGLRLIYFSYDVKMKEKGDIPEGYSVSREKKERFSLILESASTNQTSMYLCASSGSHGSYEQYFGPGTRLTVT.